This TCR beta chain was identified during a study of T cell responses to AZD1222 COVID-19 vaccine. TCRdb's copy holds only in-frame clones and misses some; the assay was immunoSEQ multiplex PCR. The sample records more than 50,000 clones, 89% being singletons. The CDR3 has 17 residues. CDR1 and CDR2 (germline): MGHDK, SYGVNS. The ends lost 3 bases at V and 8 bases at J; junction bases unmatched: 12. The chain combines TRBV25-1 with TRBJ1-4; 10 positions match TRBD1. This clonotype originated in an adult in good health. Sequenced here: peripheral blood, sampled on day 0 of AZD1222 vaccination. CDR3 sequence reads: CASSEGQGSSGAEKLFF. The CDR3 bases are TGTGCCAGCAGTGAGGGACAGGGGAGCTCTGGGGCCGAAAAACTGTTTTTT.